This T cell receptor (beta chain) was identified in a study of tumor and adjacent non-tumor tissue in lung cancer. Study at large: Patients were aged 31 to 76, 9 to 10 men and about five women, stage I to III.

The library came from three nested PCR rounds adapted from ARM-PCR protocols. TCRdb processed the multiplex PCR reads anew with MiXCR; each CDR3 protein has one entry. The sample holds around 210,000 distinct CDR3 sequences, about 71% seen once. With respect to this clonotype: Its antigen is unknown. Just one base apart from a much larger clone, this may be a read error.

Study-level findings and limits: In normal lung, the top 100 clones were significantly more dominant than in tumor. Tumor TCR diversity, when higher, was linked to shorter survival.

The template was RNA from unsorted bulk tissue. Sequenced: lung tumor tissue. The clonotype comes from a man in his sixties with non-small cell lung cancer.

The CDR3 nucleotides are TGTGCCACGGCAGGGAGCGGGGCCACAGATACGCAGTATTTT. Translation: CATAGSGATDTQYF. This chain links TRBV6-5 with TRBJ2-3, with 7 bases aligning to TRBD2. With 10 bases clipped from V and 2 bases from J, the junction kept 9 bases outside the gene matches. The CDR3 has 14 residues. CDR1 and CDR2 (germline): MNHEY, SVGAGI.